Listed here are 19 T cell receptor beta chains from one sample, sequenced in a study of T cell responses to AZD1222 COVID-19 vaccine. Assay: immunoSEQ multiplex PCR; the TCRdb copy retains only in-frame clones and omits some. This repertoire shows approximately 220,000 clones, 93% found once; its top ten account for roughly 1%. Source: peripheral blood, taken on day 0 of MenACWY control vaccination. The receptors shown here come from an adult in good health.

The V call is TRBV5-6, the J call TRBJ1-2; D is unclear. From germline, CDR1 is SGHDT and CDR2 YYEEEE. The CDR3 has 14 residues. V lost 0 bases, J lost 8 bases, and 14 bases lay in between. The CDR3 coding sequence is TGTGCCAGCAGCTTGGCGGCACCCATAGAAGGCTACACCTTC. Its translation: CASSLAAPIEGYTF.

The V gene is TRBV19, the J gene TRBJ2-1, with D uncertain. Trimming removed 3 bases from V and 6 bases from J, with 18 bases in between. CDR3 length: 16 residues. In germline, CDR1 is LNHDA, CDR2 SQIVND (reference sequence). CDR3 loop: CASSMSGQVLGNEQFF. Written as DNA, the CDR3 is TGTGCCAGTAGTATGAGTGGCCAGGTGTTAGGCAATGAGCAGTTCTTC.

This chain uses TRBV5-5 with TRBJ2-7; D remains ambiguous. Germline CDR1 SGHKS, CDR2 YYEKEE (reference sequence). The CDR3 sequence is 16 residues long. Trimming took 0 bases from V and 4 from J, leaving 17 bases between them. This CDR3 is CASSLGAIQMMYEQYF. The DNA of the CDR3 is TGTGCCAGCAGCTTGGGAGCTATTCAAATGATGTACGAGCAGTACTTC.

The CDR3 DNA follows: TGTGCCAGCAGTTATGTAGGACTCGGGGGTTCACCCCTCCACTTT. Translating it yields CASSYVGLGGSPLHF. The chain is built from TRBV6-5 and TRBJ1-6; possibly TRBD1 for D (5 bases). The germline V gene encodes CDR1 MNHEY and CDR2 SVGAGI. The V end was cut by 3 bases, the J end by 9 bases, with 15 bases between. The CDR3 has 15 amino acids.

The CDR3 nucleotides are TGCAGTGCTAGAGAGGGATATGGCTACACCTTC. This codes for CSAREGYGYTF. The rearrangement uses TRBV20-1 and TRBJ1-2; D remains ambiguous. CDR1 DFQATT and CDR2 SNEGSKA come from the germline V gene (reference sequence). The CDR3 extends over 11 amino acids. The V and J ends lost 0 bases and 5 bases respectively, with 4 bases between them.

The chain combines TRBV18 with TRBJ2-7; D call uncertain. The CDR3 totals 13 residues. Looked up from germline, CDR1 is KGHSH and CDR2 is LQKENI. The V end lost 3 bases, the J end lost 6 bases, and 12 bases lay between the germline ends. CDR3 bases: TGTGCCAGCTCACCGCCTCTAGTCCGCGAGCAGTACTTC. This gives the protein CASSPPLVREQYF.

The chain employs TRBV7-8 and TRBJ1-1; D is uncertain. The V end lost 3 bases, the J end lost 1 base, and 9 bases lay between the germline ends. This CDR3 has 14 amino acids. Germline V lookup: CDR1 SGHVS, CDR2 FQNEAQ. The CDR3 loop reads CASSFKSGNTEAFF. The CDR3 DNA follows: TGTGCCAGCAGCTTTAAATCTGGGAACACTGAAGCTTTCTTT.

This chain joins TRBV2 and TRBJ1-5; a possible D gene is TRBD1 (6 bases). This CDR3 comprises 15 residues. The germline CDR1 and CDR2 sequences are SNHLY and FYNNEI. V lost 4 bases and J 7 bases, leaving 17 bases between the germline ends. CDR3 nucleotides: TGTGCCAGCAGTGCAGTTTTGGCAGGGGCCCAGCCCCAGCATTTT. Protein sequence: CASSAVLAGAQPQHF.

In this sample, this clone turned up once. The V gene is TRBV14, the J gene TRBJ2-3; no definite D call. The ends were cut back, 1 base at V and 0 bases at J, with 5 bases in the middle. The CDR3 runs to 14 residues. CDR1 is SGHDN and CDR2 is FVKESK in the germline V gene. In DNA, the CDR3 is TGTGCCAGCAGCCAAGGACTGAGCACAGATACGCAGTATTTT. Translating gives CASSQGLSTDTQYF.

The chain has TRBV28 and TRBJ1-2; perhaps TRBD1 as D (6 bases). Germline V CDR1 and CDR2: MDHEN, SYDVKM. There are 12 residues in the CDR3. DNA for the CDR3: TGTGCTGCCGGGGGACAACATGCATCCTACACCTTC. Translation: CAAGGQHASYTF.

CDR3 coding DNA: TGTGCCAGCAGTTACCTCCGCAGGGCCCCTGAAGCTTTCTTT. Protein: CASSYLRRAPEAFF. The genes are TRBV6-5 and TRBJ1-1; a weak D match, TRBD1 (5 bases). This CDR3 is 14 amino acids long. The V end was cut by 2 bases, the J end by 6 bases, with 13 bases between. CDR1 and CDR2 from the germline V gene are MNHEY and SVGAGI.

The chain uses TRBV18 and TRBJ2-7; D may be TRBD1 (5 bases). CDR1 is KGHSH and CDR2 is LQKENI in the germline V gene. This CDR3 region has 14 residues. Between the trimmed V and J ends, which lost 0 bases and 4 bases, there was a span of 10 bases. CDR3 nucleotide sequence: TGTGCCAGCTCACCACCGGGCAGGGAATACGAGCAGTACTTC. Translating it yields CASSPPGREYEQYF.

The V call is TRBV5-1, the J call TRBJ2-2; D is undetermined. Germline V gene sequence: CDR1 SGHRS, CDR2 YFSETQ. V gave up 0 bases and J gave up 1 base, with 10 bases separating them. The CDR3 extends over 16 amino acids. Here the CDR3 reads CASSLEATLNTGELFF. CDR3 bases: TGCGCCAGCAGCTTGGAGGCTACTTTGAACACCGGGGAGCTGTTTTTT.

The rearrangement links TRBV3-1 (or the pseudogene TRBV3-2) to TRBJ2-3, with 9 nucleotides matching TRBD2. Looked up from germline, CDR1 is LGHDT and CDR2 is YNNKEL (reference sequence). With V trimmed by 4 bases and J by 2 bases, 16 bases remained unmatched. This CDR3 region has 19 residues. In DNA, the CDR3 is TGTGCCAGCAGCCCGGTTGGAGCGGGGGGCGGAATTCTCACAGATACGCAGTATTTT. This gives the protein CASSPVGAGGGILTDTQYF.

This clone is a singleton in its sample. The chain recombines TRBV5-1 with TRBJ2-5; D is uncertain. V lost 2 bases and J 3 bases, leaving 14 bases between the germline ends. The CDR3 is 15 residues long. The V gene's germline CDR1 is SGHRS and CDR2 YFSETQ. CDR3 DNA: TGCGCCAGCAGCTTCCTCGCAGGCCAGGAAGAGACCCAGTACTTC. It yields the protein CASSFLAGQEETQYF. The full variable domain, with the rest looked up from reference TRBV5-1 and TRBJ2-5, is KAGVTQTPRYLIKTRGQQVTLSCSPISGHRSVSWYQQTPGQGLQFLFEYFSETQRNKGNFPGRFSGRQFSNSRSEMNVSTLELGDSALYLCASSFLAGQEETQYFGPGTRLLVL.

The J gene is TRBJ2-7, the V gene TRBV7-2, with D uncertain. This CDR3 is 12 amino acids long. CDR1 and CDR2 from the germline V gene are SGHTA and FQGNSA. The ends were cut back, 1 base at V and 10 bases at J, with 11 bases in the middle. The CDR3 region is CASSLETGLQYF. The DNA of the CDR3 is TGTGCCAGCAGCTTAGAGACGGGCCTACAGTACTTC.

The CDR3 nucleotides read TGTGCCAGTAACGCAGGGACTAACTATGGCTACACCTTC. Translating it yields CASNAGTNYGYTF. This sequence joins TRBV19 and TRBJ1-2; perhaps TRBD1 as D (5 bases). Trimming stripped 7 bases from V and 0 bases from J, with 9 bases between. CDR1 and CDR2 (germline): LNHDA, SQIVND (reference sequence). The CDR3 runs to 13 residues.

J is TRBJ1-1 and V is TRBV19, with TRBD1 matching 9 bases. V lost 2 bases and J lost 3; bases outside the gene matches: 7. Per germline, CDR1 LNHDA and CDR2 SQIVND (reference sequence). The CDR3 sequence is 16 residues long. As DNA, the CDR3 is TGTGCCAGTAGTATAATGGGACAGGGCTCCGACACTGAAGCTTTCTTT. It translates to CASSIMGQGSDTEAFF.

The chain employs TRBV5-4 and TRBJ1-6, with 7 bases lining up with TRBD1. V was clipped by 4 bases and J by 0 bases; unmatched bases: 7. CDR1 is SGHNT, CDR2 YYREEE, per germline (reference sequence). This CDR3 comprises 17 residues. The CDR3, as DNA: TGTGCCAGCAGCGTTAATCCAGGGGGCTCCTATAATTCACCCCTCCACTTT. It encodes CASSVNPGGSYNSPLHF.